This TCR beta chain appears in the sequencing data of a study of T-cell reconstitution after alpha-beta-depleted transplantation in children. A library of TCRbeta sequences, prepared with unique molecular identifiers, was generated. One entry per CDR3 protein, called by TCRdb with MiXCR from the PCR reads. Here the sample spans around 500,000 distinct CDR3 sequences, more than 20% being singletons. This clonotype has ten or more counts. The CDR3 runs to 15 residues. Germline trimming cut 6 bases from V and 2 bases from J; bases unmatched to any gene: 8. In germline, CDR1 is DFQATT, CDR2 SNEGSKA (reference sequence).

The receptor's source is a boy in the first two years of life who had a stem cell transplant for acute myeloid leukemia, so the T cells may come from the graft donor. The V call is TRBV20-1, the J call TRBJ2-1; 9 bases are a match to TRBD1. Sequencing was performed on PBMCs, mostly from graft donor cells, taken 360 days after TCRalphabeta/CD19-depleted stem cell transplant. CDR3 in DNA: TGCAGTGCCCCGGGACAGGGAAAACCCTACAATGAGCAGTTCTTC. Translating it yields CSAPGQGKPYNEQFF.